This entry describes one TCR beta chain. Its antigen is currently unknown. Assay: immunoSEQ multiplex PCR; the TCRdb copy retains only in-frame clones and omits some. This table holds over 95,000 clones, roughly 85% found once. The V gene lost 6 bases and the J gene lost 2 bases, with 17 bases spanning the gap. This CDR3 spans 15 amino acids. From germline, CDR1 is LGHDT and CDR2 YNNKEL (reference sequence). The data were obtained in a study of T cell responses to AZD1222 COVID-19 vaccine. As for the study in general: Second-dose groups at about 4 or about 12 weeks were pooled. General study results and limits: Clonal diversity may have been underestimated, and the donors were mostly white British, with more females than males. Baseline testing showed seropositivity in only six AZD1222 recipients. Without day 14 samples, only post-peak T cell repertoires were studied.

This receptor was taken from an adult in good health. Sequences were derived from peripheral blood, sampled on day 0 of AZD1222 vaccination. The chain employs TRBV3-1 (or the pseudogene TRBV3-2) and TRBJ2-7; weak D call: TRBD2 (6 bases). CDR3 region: CASSRDLATTYEQYF. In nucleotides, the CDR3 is TGTGCCAGCAGTCGGGACTTGGCAACCACCTACGAGCAGTACTTC.